One TCR beta chain is described in this entry. Its specificity is unknown. Sequencing used immunoSEQ multiplex PCR; TCRdb keeps in-frame clones, though not all of them. The sample has about 24,000 clones; approximately 59% are singletons. The V and J ends lost 0 bases and 1 base respectively, with 10 bases between them. CDR1 and CDR2 (germline): SGHRS, YFSETQ. There are 15 residues in the CDR3. The record originates from a study of tumor-infiltrating lymphocytes in localized non-small cell lung cancer. The study, taken as a whole, reports: No link was found between tumor T-cell fraction and recurrence-free survival. Only some patients had TCR sequencing, depending on available tissue.

Specimen: lung tumor tissue. The chain carries TRBV5-1 and TRBJ2-5; possibly TRBD1 or TRBD2 for D (5 bases each). The sequence was collected from a human donor with non-small cell lung cancer. The CDR3 region is CASSLGQTIQETQYF. CDR3 coding DNA: TGCGCCAGCAGCTTGGGACAGACTATCCAAGAGACCCAGTACTTC. The full variable domain, rest sourced from reference TRBV5-1 and TRBJ2-5, is KAGVTQTPRYLIKTRGQQVTLSCSPISGHRSVSWYQQTPGQGLQFLFEYFSETQRNKGNFPGRFSGRQFSNSRSEMNVSTLELGDSALYLCASSLGQTIQETQYFGPGTRLLVL.